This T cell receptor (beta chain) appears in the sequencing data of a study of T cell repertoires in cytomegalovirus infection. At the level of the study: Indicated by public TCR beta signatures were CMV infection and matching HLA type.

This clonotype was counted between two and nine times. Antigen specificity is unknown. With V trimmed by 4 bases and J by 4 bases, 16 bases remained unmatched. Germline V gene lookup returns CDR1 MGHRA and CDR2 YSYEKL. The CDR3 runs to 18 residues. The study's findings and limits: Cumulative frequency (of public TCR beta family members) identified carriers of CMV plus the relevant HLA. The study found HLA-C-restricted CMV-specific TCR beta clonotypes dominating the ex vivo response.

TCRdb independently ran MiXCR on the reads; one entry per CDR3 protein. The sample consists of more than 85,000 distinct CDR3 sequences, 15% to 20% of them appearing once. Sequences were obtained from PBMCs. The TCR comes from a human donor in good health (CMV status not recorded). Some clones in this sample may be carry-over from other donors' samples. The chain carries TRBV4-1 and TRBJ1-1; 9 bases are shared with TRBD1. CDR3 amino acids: CASSPSLYRQGEGTEAFF. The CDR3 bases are TGCGCCAGCAGCCCTTCATTATATCGACAGGGGGAAGGCACTGAAGCTTTCTTT.